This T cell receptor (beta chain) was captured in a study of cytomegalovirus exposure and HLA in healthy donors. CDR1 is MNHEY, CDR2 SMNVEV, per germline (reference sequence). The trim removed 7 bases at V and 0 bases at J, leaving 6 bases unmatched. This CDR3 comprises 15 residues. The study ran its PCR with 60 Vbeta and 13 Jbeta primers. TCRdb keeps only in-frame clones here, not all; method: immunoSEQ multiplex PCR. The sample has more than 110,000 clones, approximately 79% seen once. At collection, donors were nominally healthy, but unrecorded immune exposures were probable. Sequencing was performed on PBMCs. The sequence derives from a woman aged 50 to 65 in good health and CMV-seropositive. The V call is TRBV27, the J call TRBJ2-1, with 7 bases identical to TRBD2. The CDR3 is CASTSGLSSYNEQFF. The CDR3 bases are TGTGCCAGCACTAGCGGCCTAAGCTCCTACAATGAGCAGTTCTTC.